The 32 T cell receptor beta chains listed next were all sequenced from one sample in a study of blood T cell repertoires in COVID-19. Some clones are missing from TCRdb's copy, which holds only in-frame ones; the method was immunoSEQ multiplex PCR. Among under 200,000 clones listed, roughly 84% were seen once. The source material was PBMCs or T cells enriched from blood (not recorded which). The receptors stem from a woman aged 25-40 years who had been exposed to COVID-19.

V and J are TRBV18 and TRBJ1-5, with 11 bases that match TRBD1. The V and J ends lost 2 bases and 6 bases, in that order; junction bases with no gene match: 3. The CDR3 covers 15 residues. Per the germline V gene, CDR1 is KGHSH and CDR2 is LQKENI. The chain's CDR3 is CASSPGQGASQPQHF. In DNA form, the CDR3 reads TGTGCCAGCTCACCAGGACAGGGGGCCAGTCAGCCCCAGCATTTT.

This clone was counted at least ten times. This chain connects TRBV5-1 to TRBJ2-5, with D possibly matching TRBD1 (5 bases). Germline V lookup: CDR1 SGHRS, CDR2 YFSETQ. The CDR3 extends over 14 amino acids. The V gene lost 2 bases and the J gene lost 4 bases, with 12 bases spanning the gap. The CDR3 sequence: CASSLKIQGETQYF. CDR3 DNA sequence: TGCGCCAGCAGCTTAAAAATTCAGGGAGAGACCCAGTACTTC.

The chain uses TRBV6-5 and TRBJ1-1, with 8 nucleotides matching TRBD1. The germline gives CDR1 MNHEY, CDR2 SVGAGI. After removal of 0 bases from V and 5 bases from J, the junction contained 5 bases not matched to a gene. This CDR3 is built from 15 residues. The CDR3 loop is CASSYSDRVGTEAFF. The CDR3 DNA reads TGTGCCAGCAGTTACTCGGACAGGGTTGGTACTGAAGCTTTCTTT.

This chain uses TRBV18 with TRBJ1-5; D is unclear. Trimming took off 3 bases at V and 5 bases at J, with 5 bases between the two ends. Germline assignment: CDR1 KGHSH and CDR2 LQKENI. CDR3 size: 12 residues. CDR3 in DNA: TGTGCCAGCTCACCGGGAGATCAGCCCCAGCATTTT. This sequence encodes CASSPGDQPQHF.

The CDR3: CASSGGGGLFF. In nucleotides, the CDR3 is TGTGCCAGCAGCGGAGGGGGCGGACTGTTTTTT. The J gene is TRBJ1-4, the V gene TRBV7-8; 7 bases align to TRBD1. This CDR3 has 11 amino acids. The V gene end was trimmed by 5 bases and the J gene end by 13 bases; junction bases not matched to a gene: 4. Germline loops: CDR1 SGHVS, CDR2 FQNEAQ.

The rearrangement links TRBV5-1 to TRBJ1-1; D not certain. The ends were cut back, 0 bases at V and 1 base at J, with 7 bases in the middle. Germline CDR1 SGHRS, CDR2 YFSETQ. The CDR3 covers 14 residues. CDR3 residues: CASSLGPSNTEAFF. CDR3 coding DNA: TGCGCCAGCAGCTTGGGTCCGTCGAACACTGAAGCTTTCTTT.

Only a few counts were recorded for this clone. The rearrangement joins TRBV2 to TRBJ1-2; a possible D gene is TRBD1 (5 bases). The CDR3 has 11 amino acids. Trimming took off 3 bases at V and 7 bases at J, with 6 bases between the two ends. CDR1 and CDR2 from the germline V gene are SNHLY and FYNNEI. The CDR3 spells CASSEQGGYTF. The CDR3 DNA reads as TGTGCCAGCAGTGAGCAGGGTGGCTACACCTTC.

This clone has a handful of counts. V gene TRBV27 combines with J gene TRBJ1-5, with D hard to call. V dropped 2 bases and J dropped 0 bases, with 5 bases sitting between them. The CDR3 covers 14 residues. Germline V gives CDR1 MNHEY, CDR2 SMNVEV (reference sequence). CDR3 bases: TGTGCCAGCAGTTTAATAGATAGCAATCAGCCCCAGCATTTT. Translated: CASSLIDSNQPQHF.

The J gene is TRBJ1-4, the V gene TRBV25-1; 9 bases are shared with TRBD1. V lost 6 bases to trimming and J lost 0 bases; unmatched junction nucleotides: 8. This CDR3 has 17 residues. Looked up from germline, CDR1 is MGHDK and CDR2 is SYGVNS. CDR3 bases: TGTGCCAGCAGCCGAGGGGGACAGGGCGCAACTAATGAAAAACTGTTTTTT. Protein: CASSRGGQGATNEKLFF.

This clone was seen a few times. V gene TRBV6-6 combines with J gene TRBJ2-7, with 13 bases fitting TRBD2. The CDR3 length is 17 residues. Trimming took 5 bases from V and 2 from J; bases not matched to a gene: 9. CDR1 and CDR2 from the germline V gene are MNHNY and SVGAGI (reference sequence). CDR3 loop: CASSLETGTSGTYEQYF. The CDR3 nucleotides are TGTGCCAGCAGTCTCGAAACCGGGACTAGCGGGACCTACGAGCAGTACTTC.

The CDR3 loop reads CASSLGSYLRAVNTEAFF. CDR3 bases: TGTGCCAGCAGCTTAGGATCCTATTTGCGGGCCGTGAACACTGAAGCTTTCTTT. The gene calls are TRBV7-8 and TRBJ1-1; no firm D call. The ends were cut back, 1 base at V and 0 bases at J, with 18 bases in the middle. This CDR3 has 18 amino acids. Germline V gene data show CDR1 as SGHVS and CDR2 as FQNEAQ.

The rearrangement joins TRBV5-8 to TRBJ1-5, with D possibly TRBD1 on 6 matching bases. CDR1 and CDR2 from the germline V gene are SGHTS and YDEGEE. V lost 3 bases and J lost 6, with 16 bases in between. This CDR3 has 15 amino acids. The CDR3 loop reads CASSSGQGIRQPQHF. The CDR3 DNA reads TGTGCCAGCAGCTCGGGTCAGGGGATTCGTCAGCCCCAGCATTTT.

The chain carries TRBV14 and TRBJ2-1, with D maybe TRBD1 (6 bases). The germline CDR1 and CDR2 sequences are SGHDN and FVKESK. The CDR3 is made up of 17 amino acids. V was trimmed by 0 bases and J by 7 bases, leaving 19 bases between them. CDR3 coding DNA: TGTGCCAGCAGCCAAGAATGGGGTGGGGGCGCAAAGAATGAGCAGTTCTTC. Protein sequence: CASSQEWGGGAKNEQFF.

The chain joins TRBV7-2 to TRBJ1-6; D is unresolved. Germline V gives CDR1 SGHTA, CDR2 FQGNSA. V gave up 4 bases and J gave up 5 bases, with 15 bases separating them. This CDR3 comprises 16 residues. DNA of the CDR3: TGTGCCAGCAGCTGGAGCCCCGGGAGCAATAATTCACCCCTCCACTTT. Its protein is CASSWSPGSNNSPLHF.

CDR3 nucleotides: TGTGCCAGCAGCTTACGAGGCAGGGGACCTGGCTACACCTTC. Residues: CASSLRGRGPGYTF. V is TRBV7-2 and J is TRBJ1-2; D perhaps matches TRBD1 (6 bases). Germline V gene sequence: CDR1 SGHTA, CDR2 FQGNSA. The V and J ends lost 2 bases and 7 bases respectively, with 14 bases between them. The CDR3 runs to 14 residues.

The sample holds a few counts of this clone. The genes are TRBV19 and TRBJ1-1, with TRBD1 matching over 8 bases. The germline gives CDR1 LNHDA, CDR2 SQIVND (reference sequence). The junction had 7 bases not matched to a gene; V was cut back by 10 bases and J by 0 bases. The CDR3 runs 14 residues. The CDR3 coding sequence is TGTGCCACTACAGGGGGATTCATGAACACTGAAGCTTTCTTT. As protein: CATTGGFMNTEAFF.

V gene TRBV18 combines with J gene TRBJ2-3; possibly TRBD2 for D (6 bases). The CDR3 spans 16 residues. Germline V gives CDR1 KGHSH, CDR2 LQKENI. Trimming took off 0 bases at V and 6 bases at J, with 16 bases between the two ends. This CDR3 reads CASSPPGGGVPDTQYF. The CDR3 DNA reads TGTGCCAGCTCACCACCGGGAGGCGGGGTGCCGGATACGCAGTATTTT.

This chain joins TRBV10-1 and TRBJ2-1; D possibly corresponds to TRBD2 (7 bases). This CDR3 spans 15 amino acids. The germline CDR1 and CDR2 sequences are WNHNN and SYGVQD (reference sequence). V was clipped by 5 bases and J by 3 bases, with 14 bases between them. For the CDR3, the DNA is TGCGCCAGCAGTAAAAGGGGGGGGGTCTACAATGAGCAGTTCTTC. Protein sequence: CASSKRGGVYNEQFF.

The CDR3 here is CASSYPRVWEKLFF. The CDR3 nucleotides are TGTGCCAGCAGTTATCCGAGGGTGTGGGAAAAACTGTTTTTT. V usage is TRBV6-6 and J usage is TRBJ1-4, with D unclear. Germline V lookup: CDR1 MNHNY, CDR2 SVGAGI (reference sequence). The CDR3 has 14 residues. The V and J ends lost 3 bases and 8 bases respectively, with 13 bases between them.

The rearrangement uses TRBV4-2 and TRBJ1-2; 10 bases line up with TRBD1. Germline lookup yields CDR1 LGHNA and CDR2 YNFKEQ. The CDR3 runs 15 residues. Germline trimming cut 7 bases from V and 6 bases from J; bases unmatched to any gene: 11. The CDR3 bases are TGTGCCAGCAAATACCTCCGGGACAGGGGTGATGGCTACACCTTC. Translated: CASKYLRDRGDGYTF.

The gene calls are TRBV12-1 and TRBJ1-5; the table calls TRBD1, which could not be checked here. TRBV12-1 is given as a pseudogene. The CDR3 contains 14 residues. CDR3 sequence reads: CASSSRSSGQPQHF. The CDR3 nucleotides are TGTGCCAGCAGCTCCAGGTCGTCAGGGCAGCCCCAGCATTTT.

The chain uses TRBV5-5 and TRBJ1-2, with D unresolved. Germline V gives CDR1 SGHKS, CDR2 YYEKEE (reference sequence). The CDR3 spans 16 residues. Trimming took 4 bases from V and 2 from J, leaving 18 bases between them. CDR3 nucleotide sequence: TGTGCCAGCAGCGCTTATCTCACAGAATTGAACTATGGCTACACCTTC. It is translated as CASSAYLTELNYGYTF.

J is TRBJ1-2 and V is TRBV12-3 or TRBV12-4; no clear D. The CDR3 loop spans 11 amino acids. V lost 4 bases and J 12 bases, leaving 12 bases between the germline ends. The CDR3 DNA reads as TGTGCCAGCAGTTCAACAGCAAGTCACACCTTC. This sequence encodes CASSSTASHTF.

This chain uses TRBV30 with TRBJ1-2, with a possible D match to TRBD1 (5 bases). The CDR3 length is 16 residues. V lost 2 bases and J 8 bases, leaving 24 bases between the germline ends. Germline-derived CDR1 and CDR2 are GTSNPN and SVGIG (reference sequence). CDR3 bases: TGTGCCTGGAGTCGAATCCGGGACTTCCTCCGGGGAGGCTACACCTTC. It is translated as CAWSRIRDFLRGGYTF.

In its sample, this clone was seen a few times. V gene TRBV27 combines with J gene TRBJ1-2; TRBD1 agrees at 8 bases. V shed 3 bases and J 7 bases; nucleotides not matched to a gene: 16. There are 17 residues in the CDR3. From germline, CDR1 is MNHEY and CDR2 SMNVEV (reference sequence). The CDR3 DNA sequence: TGTGCCAGCAGTTTGAAGCCGGACAGGGCAAGTTTGGGTGGCTACACCTTC. Protein product: CASSLKPDRASLGGYTF.

The chain is built from TRBV6-5 and TRBJ2-1; TRBD2 aligns across 13 bases. Trimming took 7 bases from V and 7 from J; bases not matched to a gene: 4. The CDR3 consists of 14 residues. Germline V lookup: CDR1 MNHEY, CDR2 SVGAGI. CDR3 sequence: CASKGLAGRNEQFF. The CDR3 nucleotides are TGTGCCAGCAAGGGACTAGCGGGGCGAAATGAGCAGTTCTTC.

This chain connects TRBV11-2 to TRBJ1-2, with 8 bases that match TRBD1. The ends lost 5 bases at V and 6 bases at J; junction bases unmatched: 8. Germline CDR1 is SGHAT and CDR2 is FQNNGV. This CDR3 has 14 amino acids. The CDR3 here is CASSDRGVTNGYTF. CDR3 DNA: TGTGCCAGCAGCGACAGGGGAGTAACGAATGGCTACACCTTC. Using reference TRBV11-2 and TRBJ1-2 for the parts outside the CDR3, the full variable domain is EAGVAQSPRYKIIEKRQSVAFWCNPISGHATLYWYQQILGQGPKLLIQFQNNGVVDDSQLPKDRFSAERLKGVDSTLKIQPAKLEDSAVYLCASSDRGVTNGYTFGSGTRLTVV.

This sequence joins TRBV7-3 and TRBJ2-2; D is perhaps TRBD1 (6 bases). V lost 3 bases and J 5 bases, leaving 10 bases between the germline ends. CDR1 is SGHTA and CDR2 is FQGTGA in the germline V gene. CDR3 length equals 14 residues. The CDR3 sequence is CASSFRGPTGELFF. The DNA for the CDR3 is TGTGCCAGCAGCTTCAGGGGCCCTACCGGGGAGCTGTTTTTT.

This rearrangement joins TRBV6-2 or TRBV6-3 to TRBJ2-4; D not certain. The CDR3 runs 17 residues. V was pared by 5 bases and J by 2 bases, with 19 bases between. CDR1 is MNHEY, CDR2 SVGEGT, per germline. CDR3 amino acids: CASSVSPPRSSKNIQYF. In DNA form, the CDR3 reads TGTGCCAGCAGTGTCTCGCCTCCTAGATCTTCCAAAAACATTCAGTACTTC.

The chain uses TRBV4-1 and TRBJ2-3, with 7 bases aligning to TRBD1. The CDR3 is 16 amino acids. J gave up 2 bases and V 4 bases, and 9 bases lay outside the gene matches. The germline V gene encodes CDR1 MGHRA and CDR2 YSYEKL. In DNA form, the CDR3 reads TGCGCCAGCAGCCCCATCAAGGGACAGTACACAGATACGCAGTATTTT. This encodes CASSPIKGQYTDTQYF.

The rearrangement uses TRBV5-1 and TRBJ2-1; 8 bases fit TRBD1. J gave up 5 bases and V 4 bases, and 8 bases lay outside the gene matches. Germline values: CDR1 SGHRS, CDR2 YFSETQ. The length of the CDR3 is 15 residues. The CDR3 is CASSPDRGWDNEQFF. The CDR3 DNA is TGCGCCAGCAGCCCCGACAGGGGATGGGACAATGAGCAGTTCTTC.

V gene TRBV9 combines with J gene TRBJ1-6; D perhaps matches TRBD1 (6 bases). V was pared by 2 bases and J by 2 bases, with 8 bases between. The germline V gene encodes CDR1 SGDLS and CDR2 YYNGEE. This CDR3 has 15 residues. This chain's CDR3 is CASSVGDTYNSPLHF. As DNA, the CDR3 is TGTGCCAGCAGCGTTGGGGACACCTATAATTCACCCCTCCACTTT. Supplemented by reference TRBV9 and TRBJ1-6, the full variable domain reads DSGVTQTPKHLITATGQRVTLRCSPRSGDLSVYWYQQSLDQGLQFLIQYYNGEERAKGNILERFSAQQFPDLHSELNLSSLELGDSALYFCASSVGDTYNSPLHFGNGTRLTVT.